This TCR beta chain appears in the sequencing data of a study of cytomegalovirus exposure and HLA in healthy donors. As for this clone: The antigen is undetermined.

Germline V gene data show CDR1 as MNHEY and CDR2 as SVGAGI. The CDR3 has 12 amino acids. Trimming cost V 8 bases and J 5 bases, with 12 bases left between them. Study-wide results and caveats: Prior analysis indicated that the majority of TCR beta V segments exhibited productivity approximately 87% or approximately 30% of the time. Researchers counted approximately 160 TCR beta chains as cytomegalovirus-associated. What a later analysis showed was that several of the most significant clusters appeared linked to common viral pathogens.

This PCR relied on a set of 60 Vbeta primers and 13 Jbeta primers. Here immunoSEQ multiplex PCR was the method, and the copy in TCRdb shows in-frame clones only, minus some. Seen here are around 130,000 clones, over 8% observed once, and the top ten hold 5% to 6%. Though probably carrying unrecorded immune exposures, donors were nominally healthy at sampling. This receptor was identified in a man between 35 and 55 years old in good health and CMV-seronegative. The chain uses TRBV6-5 and TRBJ1-1; the D gene is possibly TRBD1 (6 bases). Source material: PBMCs. The CDR3: CASSPTGTEAFF. The CDR3 region has the DNA TGTGCCAGCTCCCCTACAGGGACTGAAGCTTTCTTT.